What follows is one T cell receptor beta chain and its context. Its antigen remains unknown. This sample also contains other DNA sequences that code for the same CDR3. 13 Jbeta primers and 60 Vbeta primers were used for the PCR. Measured with immunoSEQ multiplex PCR; TCRdb has only the in-frame clones, and not every one. The sample lists 150,000 to 200,000 clones; about 78% were seen once. The data are from a study of cytomegalovirus exposure and HLA in healthy donors. Study-level findings and limits: The records held CMV serostatus as the only immune exposure information.

Germline V gives CDR1 LNHDA, CDR2 SQIVND (reference sequence). V was clipped by 3 bases and J by 3 bases, with 9 bases between them. The CDR3 runs to 14 residues. The specimen sequenced was PBMCs. This chain joins TRBV19 and TRBJ1-3; D uncertain. The receptor was derived from a man aged 40-49 years in good health and CMV-seronegative. This CDR3 is CASSILQSGNTIYF. CDR3 DNA sequence: TGTGCCAGTAGTATCCTACAGAGTGGAAACACCATATATTTT.